The source of this TCR beta chain is a study of OX40 agonist ivuxolimab in advanced cancers. The table came from immunoSEQ multiplex PCR; TCRdb's copy has only in-frame clones and leaves some out. The sample carries tens of thousands of clones, about 86% recorded once. The V gene lost 1 base and the J gene lost 3 bases, with 9 bases spanning the gap. The CDR3 extends over 14 amino acids. Germline values: CDR1 LGHNT, CDR2 FRNRAP. The sample here was CD4+ or CD8+ T cells sorted from blood, taken in a trial of the OX40 agonist ivuxolimab. The source is an adult with an advanced solid tumor such as melanoma, head and neck, liver or kidney cancer. The V call is TRBV12-5, the J call TRBJ1-1; D is ambiguous. CDR3 nucleotides: TGTGCTAGTGGTTTGGGGGTTATGGACACTGAAGCTTTCTTT. This encodes CASGLGVMDTEAFF. The whole variable domain, remainder taken from reference TRBV12-5 and TRBJ1-1, is DARVTQTPRHKVTEMGQEVTMRCQPILGHNTVFWYRQTMMQGLELLAYFRNRAPLDDSGMPKDRFSAEMPDATLATLKIQPSEPRDSAVYFCASGLGVMDTEAFFGQGTRLTVV.